These 18 T cell receptor beta chains were sequenced from one sample in a study of T cell changes during pregnancy in multiple sclerosis. Libraries were prepared by immunoSEQ multiplex PCR; TCRdb keeps only in-frame clonotypes and omits some of them. The sample carries roughly 83,000 clones, about 90% recorded once. The material sequenced was PBMCs, taken in the first trimester of pregnancy. The origin of the receptors is a female donor in good health, serving as a control in a pregnancy study. Some clones in this sample may be carry-over from other donors' samples.

The CDR3 is CASSPRGTEAFF. The CDR3 DNA sequence: TGTGCCAGCAGCCCAAGGGGAACTGAAGCTTTCTTT. V gene TRBV7-9 combines with J gene TRBJ1-1, with a tentative D call TRBD1 (5 bases). Germline V gene lookup returns CDR1 SEHNR and CDR2 FQNEAQ (reference sequence). The ends were cut back, 5 bases at V and 5 bases at J, with 9 bases in the middle. This CDR3 has 12 amino acids.

This sequence joins TRBV28 and TRBJ2-1; D is possibly TRBD2 (6 bases). V was shortened by 11 bases and J by 0 bases, with 11 bases between the two germline ends. The CDR3 sequence is 13 residues long. Per the germline V gene, CDR1 is MDHEN and CDR2 is SYDVKM. CDR3 bases: TGTGCCGGAGGGACGGACTCCTACAATGAGCAGTTCTTC. Translating gives CAGGTDSYNEQFF.

There are a few counts of this clone. This sequence joins TRBV29-1 and TRBJ1-1; D is undetermined. V lost 6 bases, J lost 5 bases, and 10 bases lay in between. The germline V gene encodes CDR1 SQVTM and CDR2 ANQGSEA. The CDR3 totals 11 residues. CDR3 sequence reads: CSVTGTTEAFF. CDR3 coding DNA: TGCAGCGTCACGGGAACGACTGAAGCTTTCTTT.

This clone came up a few times. The J gene is TRBJ1-6, the V gene TRBV18; TRBD1 matches at 7 bases. This CDR3 has 14 residues. Germline V CDR1 and CDR2: KGHSH, LQKENI. V dropped 6 bases and J dropped 10; count of bases not matched to a gene: 9. The CDR3 loop is CASSNQGVRSPLHF. The DNA for the CDR3 is TGTGCCAGCTCTAACCAGGGGGTTCGGTCACCCCTCCACTTT. The variable domain in full, completed from reference TRBV18 and TRBJ1-6, reads NAGVMQNPRHLVRRRGQEARLRCSPMKGHSHVYWYRQLPEEGLKFMVYLQKENIIDESGMPKERFSAEFPKEGPSILRIQQVVRGDSAAYFCASSNQGVRSPLHFGNGTRLTVT.

In nucleotides, the CDR3 is TGTGCCAGCAGCTTAGGACTAGCGCCCTACGAGCAGTACTTC. The encoded protein is CASSLGLAPYEQYF. The J gene is TRBJ2-7, the V gene TRBV7-9, with 8 bases that match TRBD2. J was trimmed by 2 bases and V by 1 base; bases with no gene match: 1. This CDR3 contains 14 residues. Germline V lookup: CDR1 SEHNR, CDR2 FQNEAQ (reference sequence).

The gene calls are TRBV5-4 and TRBJ2-5; a weak D match, TRBD2 (7 bases). CDR1 and CDR2 (germline): SGHNT, YYREEE (reference sequence). The CDR3 is made up of 15 amino acids. V shed 4 bases and J shed 5 bases, with 18 bases lying between them. For the CDR3, the DNA is TGTGCCAGCAGCCTCGGCGGGGAGGGGGGGGAGACCCAGTACTTC. Its protein is CASSLGGEGGETQYF.

A few counts support this clone. The J gene is TRBJ2-3, the V gene TRBV7-7; 8 nucleotides match TRBD2. The CDR3 covers 18 residues. The trim removed 1 base at V and 3 bases at J, leaving 12 bases unmatched. CDR1 is SSHAT and CDR2 is FNYEAQ in the germline V gene (reference sequence). Here the CDR3 DNA reads TGTGCCAGCAGCTTAGGGAGCGGGGGAGCATTGGGAACAGATACGCAGTATTTT. Amino acids: CASSLGSGGALGTDTQYF.

This chain uses TRBV27 with TRBJ1-5; D unresolved. In germline, CDR1 is MNHEY, CDR2 SMNVEV (reference sequence). V lost 5 bases to trimming and J lost 7 bases, with 12 bases between them. The CDR3 consists of 13 residues. The CDR3 sequence is CASSTTYGQPQHF. In DNA, the CDR3 is TGTGCCAGCAGTACGACATACGGACAGCCCCAGCATTTT.

The gene calls are TRBV28 and TRBJ2-7; D might be TRBD1 (6 bases). The V and J ends lost 5 bases and 0 bases respectively, with 11 bases between them. The CDR3 extends over 14 amino acids. From germline, CDR1 is MDHEN and CDR2 SYDVKM. The CDR3 DNA is TGTGCCAGCAGTGGGGACATTAACTCCTACGAGCAGTACTTC. It translates to CASSGDINSYEQYF. Full variable domain (missing parts from reference TRBV28 and TRBJ2-7): DVKVTQSSRYLVKRTGEKVFLECVQDMDHENMFWYRQDPGLGLRLIYFSYDVKMKEKGDIPEGYSVSREKKERFSLILESASTNQTSMYLCASSGDINSYEQYFGPGTRLTVT.

A few counts support this clone. For the CDR3, the DNA is TGCGCCAGCAGCTTGGCCCCAGGGGAGGGGGTTCAGCCCCAGCATTTT. Amino acids: CASSLAPGEGVQPQHF. The V and J genes are TRBV5-1 and TRBJ1-5, with a possible D match to TRBD1 (6 bases). V lost 0 bases and J lost 6, with 16 bases in between. Germline CDR1 is SGHRS and CDR2 is YFSETQ. The CDR3 runs to 16 residues.

The CDR3 DNA reads as TGTGCCAGCAGTGCGGGGGACACCGGGGAGCTGTTTTTT. Translation gives CASSAGDTGELFF. This rearrangement joins TRBV6-4 to TRBJ2-2; TRBD2 might be the D (6 bases). The germline V gene encodes CDR1 MRHNA and CDR2 SNTAGT. The CDR3 contains 13 residues. The V and J ends lost 4 bases and 3 bases respectively, with 6 bases between them.

This clone was counted a single time. J is TRBJ2-1 and V is TRBV5-6, with a possible D match to TRBD2 (7 bases). The V end lost 0 bases, the J end lost 4 bases, and 17 bases lay between the germline ends. Looked up from germline, CDR1 is SGHDT and CDR2 is YYEEEE. The CDR3 sequence is 17 residues long. CDR3 sequence: CASSLVDSGGPYNEQFF. In DNA, the CDR3 is TGTGCCAGCAGCTTGGTTGATTCCGGGGGGCCTTACAATGAGCAGTTCTTC.

J is TRBJ1-2 and V is TRBV4-3; D remains ambiguous. CDR3 length equals 15 residues. Germline-derived CDR1 and CDR2 are LGHNA and YSLEER. V gave up 2 bases and J gave up 4 bases, with 14 bases separating them. The CDR3, as DNA: TGCGCCAGCAGCCAAACCGCGGGGAGTTTCTATGGCTACACCTTC. Translation gives CASSQTAGSFYGYTF.

The CDR3 nucleotides are TGTGCCAGCAGCGCTCCGGGACAGGGTCTCCACGAGCAGTACTTC. Protein sequence: CASSAPGQGLHEQYF. The chain recombines TRBV5-4 with TRBJ2-7, with TRBD1 matching over 9 bases. Germline lookup yields CDR1 SGHNT and CDR2 YYREEE (reference sequence). The V and J ends lost 4 bases and 5 bases, in that order; junction bases with no gene match: 10. The CDR3 runs to 15 residues.

The chain employs TRBV6-5 and TRBJ2-5; a weak D match, TRBD2 (5 bases). CDR3 length: 14 amino acids. Trimming shortened V by 1 base and J by 5 bases, and 11 bases separated the two germline ends. In germline, CDR1 is MNHEY, CDR2 SVGAGI. The CDR3 nucleotides are TGTGCCAGCAGTTACTTCGGGGTTGGGGAGACCCAGTACTTC. Amino acids: CASSYFGVGETQYF.

V gene TRBV7-2 combines with J gene TRBJ1-5, with a weak D call TRBD1 (6 bases). Trimming removed 6 bases at V and 1 base at J, with 13 bases between. The CDR3 sequence is 15 residues long. CDR1 and CDR2 (germline): SGHTA, FQGNSA. CDR3 DNA: TGTGCCAGCAGAATTACAGGGATGAGCAATCAGCCCCAGCATTTT. Translation: CASRITGMSNQPQHF.

The chain joins TRBV5-1 to TRBJ2-3, with a weak D call TRBD1 (6 bases). Germline CDR1 SGHRS, CDR2 YFSETQ. V was pared by 2 bases and J by 2 bases, with 18 bases between. This CDR3 is built from 17 residues. The CDR3 DNA reads TGCGCCAGCAGCTTTGACCGGGCCTCAGGGGACACAGATACGCAGTATTTT. Protein: CASSFDRASGDTDTQYF.

The rearrangement joins TRBV5-4 to TRBJ2-3, with D maybe TRBD2 (7 bases). Germline CDR1 and CDR2: SGHNT and YYREEE (reference sequence). This CDR3 is built from 15 residues. V dropped 0 bases and J dropped 4 bases, with 12 bases sitting between them. CDR3 in DNA: TGTGCCAGCAGCTTGGCGGGGGGCCATCCAGATACGCAGTATTTT. It encodes CASSLAGGHPDTQYF.